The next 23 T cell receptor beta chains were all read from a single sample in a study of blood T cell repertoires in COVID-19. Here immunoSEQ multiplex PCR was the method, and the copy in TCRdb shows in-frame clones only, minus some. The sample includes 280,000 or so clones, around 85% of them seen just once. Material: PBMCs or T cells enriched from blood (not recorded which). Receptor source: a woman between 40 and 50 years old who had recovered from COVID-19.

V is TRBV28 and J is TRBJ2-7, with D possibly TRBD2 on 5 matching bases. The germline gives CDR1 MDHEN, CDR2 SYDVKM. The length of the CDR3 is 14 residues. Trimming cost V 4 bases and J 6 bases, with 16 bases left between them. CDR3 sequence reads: CASSSNSVPSEQYF. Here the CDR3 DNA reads TGTGCCAGCAGTTCCAATAGCGTCCCGAGCGAGCAGTACTTC.

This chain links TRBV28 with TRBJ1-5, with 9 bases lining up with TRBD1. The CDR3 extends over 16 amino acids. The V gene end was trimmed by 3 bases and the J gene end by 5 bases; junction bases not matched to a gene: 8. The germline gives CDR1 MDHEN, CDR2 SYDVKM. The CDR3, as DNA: TGTGCCAGCAGTTTTTATCGGGGACAGGGCTATCAGCCCCAGCATTTT. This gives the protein CASSFYRGQGYQPQHF.

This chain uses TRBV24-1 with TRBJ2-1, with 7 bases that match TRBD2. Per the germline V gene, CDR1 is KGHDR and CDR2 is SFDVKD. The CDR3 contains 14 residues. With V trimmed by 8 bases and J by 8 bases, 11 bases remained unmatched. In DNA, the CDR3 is TGTGCCACCACTGGCGGGAGCAGCTTGGATGAGCAGTTCTTC. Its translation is CATTGGSSLDEQFF.

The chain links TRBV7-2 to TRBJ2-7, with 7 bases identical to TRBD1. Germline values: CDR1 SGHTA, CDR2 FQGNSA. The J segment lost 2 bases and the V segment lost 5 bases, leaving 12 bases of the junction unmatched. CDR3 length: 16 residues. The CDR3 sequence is CASSAPRQGIPYEQYF. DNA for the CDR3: TGTGCCAGCAGCGCACCCCGACAGGGAATTCCCTACGAGCAGTACTTC.

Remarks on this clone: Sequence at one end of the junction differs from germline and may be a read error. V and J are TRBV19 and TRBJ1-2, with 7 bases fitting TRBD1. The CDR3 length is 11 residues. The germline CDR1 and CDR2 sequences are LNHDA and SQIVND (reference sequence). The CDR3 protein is CASSRDRAGVF. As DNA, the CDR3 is TGTGCCAGTAGCCGTGACAGGGCAGGGGTCTTC.

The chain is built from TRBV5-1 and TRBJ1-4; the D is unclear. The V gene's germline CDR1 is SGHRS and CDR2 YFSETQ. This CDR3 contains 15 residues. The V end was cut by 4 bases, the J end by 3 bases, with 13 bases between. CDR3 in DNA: TGCGCCAGCAGCGTTGACTCGAGGTCTAATGAAAAACTGTTTTTT. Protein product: CASSVDSRSNEKLFF.

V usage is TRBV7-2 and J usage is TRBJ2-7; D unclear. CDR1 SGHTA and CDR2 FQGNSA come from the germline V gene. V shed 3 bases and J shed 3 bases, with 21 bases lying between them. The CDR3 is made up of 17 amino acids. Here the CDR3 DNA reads TGTGCCAGCAGCTTCGTTTCATCCGGGTCCCCACTCTACGAGCAGTACTTC. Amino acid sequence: CASSFVSSGSPLYEQYF.

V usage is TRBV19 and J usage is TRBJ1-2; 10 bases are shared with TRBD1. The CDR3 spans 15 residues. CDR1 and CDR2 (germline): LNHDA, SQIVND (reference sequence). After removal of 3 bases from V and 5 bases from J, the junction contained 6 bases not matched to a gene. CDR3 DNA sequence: TGTGCCAGTAGTATTCAGCCGGGACAGGGGTATGGCTACACCTTC. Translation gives CASSIQPGQGYGYTF.

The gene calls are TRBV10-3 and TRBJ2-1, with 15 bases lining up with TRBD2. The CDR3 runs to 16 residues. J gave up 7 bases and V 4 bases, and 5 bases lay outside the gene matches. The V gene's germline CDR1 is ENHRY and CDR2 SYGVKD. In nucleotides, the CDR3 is TGTGCCATCAGTGGCGGGACTAGCGGGGGGCGAAATGAGCAGTTCTTC. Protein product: CAISGGTSGGRNEQFF.

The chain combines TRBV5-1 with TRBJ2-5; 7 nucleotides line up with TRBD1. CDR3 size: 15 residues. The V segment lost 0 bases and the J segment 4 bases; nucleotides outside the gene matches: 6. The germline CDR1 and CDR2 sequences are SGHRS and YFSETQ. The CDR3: CASSLAQGDLETQYF. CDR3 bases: TGCGCCAGCAGCTTGGCTCAGGGGGATTTAGAGACCCAGTACTTC.

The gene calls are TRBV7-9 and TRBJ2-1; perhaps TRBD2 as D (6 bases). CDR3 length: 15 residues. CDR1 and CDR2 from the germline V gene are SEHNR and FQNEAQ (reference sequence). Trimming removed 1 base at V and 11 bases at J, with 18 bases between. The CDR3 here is CASSLVGLSALQQFF. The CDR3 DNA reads TGTGCCAGCAGCTTAGTGGGACTGAGCGCGCTCCAGCAGTTCTTC.

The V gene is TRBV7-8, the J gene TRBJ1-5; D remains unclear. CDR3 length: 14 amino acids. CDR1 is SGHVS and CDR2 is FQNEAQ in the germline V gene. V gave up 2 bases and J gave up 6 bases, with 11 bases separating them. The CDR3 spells CASSLMGTGQPQHF. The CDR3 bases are TGTGCCAGCAGCTTAATGGGTACGGGTCAGCCCCAGCATTTT.

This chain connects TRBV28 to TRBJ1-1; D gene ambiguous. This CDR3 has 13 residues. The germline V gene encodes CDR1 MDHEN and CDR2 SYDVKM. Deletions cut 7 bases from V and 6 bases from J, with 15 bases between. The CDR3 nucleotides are TGTGCCAGCACCATCCCATTTCGCGCTGAAGCTTTCTTT. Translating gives CASTIPFRAEAFF.

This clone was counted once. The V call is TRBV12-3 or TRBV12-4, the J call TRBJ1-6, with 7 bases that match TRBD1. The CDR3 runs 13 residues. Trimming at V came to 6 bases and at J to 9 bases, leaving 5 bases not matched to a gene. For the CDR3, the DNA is TGTGCCAGCAGCTACAGGGGTTCTTCACCCCTCCACTTT. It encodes CASSYRGSSPLHF.

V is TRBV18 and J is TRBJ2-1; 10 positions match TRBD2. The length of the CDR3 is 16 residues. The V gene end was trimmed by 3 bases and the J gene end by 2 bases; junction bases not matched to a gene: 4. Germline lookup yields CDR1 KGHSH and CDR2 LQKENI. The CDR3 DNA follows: TGTGCCAGCTCACCGCGGACTAGCGGAACCTACAATGAGCAGTTCTTC. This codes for CASSPRTSGTYNEQFF.

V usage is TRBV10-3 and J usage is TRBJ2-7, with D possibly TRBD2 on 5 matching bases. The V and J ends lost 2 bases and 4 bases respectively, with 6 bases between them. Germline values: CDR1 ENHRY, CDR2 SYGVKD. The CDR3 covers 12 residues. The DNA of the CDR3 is TGTGCCATCAGTGAGGGAGGTTACGAGCAGTACTTC. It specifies CAISEGGYEQYF.

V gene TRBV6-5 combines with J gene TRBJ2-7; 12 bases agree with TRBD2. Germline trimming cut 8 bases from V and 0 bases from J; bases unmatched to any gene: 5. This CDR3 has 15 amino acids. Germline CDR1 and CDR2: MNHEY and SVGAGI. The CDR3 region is CASAILAGGSYEQYF. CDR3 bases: TGTGCCAGCGCCATACTAGCGGGAGGCTCCTACGAGCAGTACTTC.

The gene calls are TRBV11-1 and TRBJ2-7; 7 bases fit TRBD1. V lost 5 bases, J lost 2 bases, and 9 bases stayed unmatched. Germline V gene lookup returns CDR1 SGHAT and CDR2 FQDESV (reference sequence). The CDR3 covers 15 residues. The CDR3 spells CASSPRQGTPYEQYF. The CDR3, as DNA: TGTGCCAGCAGCCCACGACAGGGAACCCCCTACGAGCAGTACTTC. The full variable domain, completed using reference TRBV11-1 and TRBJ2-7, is EAEVAQSPRYKITEKSQAVAFWCDPISGHATLYWYRQILGQGPELLVQFQDESVVDDSQLPKDRFSAERLKGVDSTLKIQPAELGDSAMYLCASSPRQGTPYEQYFGPGTRLTVT.

The chain's CDR3 is CASSPEPDRGAEKLFF. The DNA of the CDR3 is TGCGCCAGCAGCCCGGAACCGGACAGGGGAGCTGAAAAACTGTTTTTT. The chain joins TRBV5-1 to TRBJ1-4; 9 bases map to TRBD1. This CDR3 is 16 amino acids long. The junction had 11 bases not matched to a gene; V was cut back by 4 bases and J by 7 bases. Germline CDR1 SGHRS, CDR2 YFSETQ.

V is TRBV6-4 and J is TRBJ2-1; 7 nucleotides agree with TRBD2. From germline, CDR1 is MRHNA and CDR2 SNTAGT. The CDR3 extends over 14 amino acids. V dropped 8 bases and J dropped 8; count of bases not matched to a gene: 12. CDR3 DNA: TGTGCCAGCGGGAGGGGAGAAATCGACGATGAGCAGTTCTTC. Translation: CASGRGEIDDEQFF.

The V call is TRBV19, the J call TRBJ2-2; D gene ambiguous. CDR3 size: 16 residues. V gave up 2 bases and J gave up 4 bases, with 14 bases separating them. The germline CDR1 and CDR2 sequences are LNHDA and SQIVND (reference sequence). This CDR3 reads CASSINVRYGTGELFF. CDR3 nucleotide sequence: TGTGCCAGTAGTATAAATGTACGCTACGGCACCGGGGAGCTGTTTTTT.

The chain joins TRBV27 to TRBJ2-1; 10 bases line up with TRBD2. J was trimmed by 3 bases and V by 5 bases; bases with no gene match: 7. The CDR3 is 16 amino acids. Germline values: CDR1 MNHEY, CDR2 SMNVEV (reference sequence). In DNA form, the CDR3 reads TGTGCCAGCAGTCCTTTACTAGCGGGACGCTACAATGAGCAGTTCTTC. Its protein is CASSPLLAGRYNEQFF.

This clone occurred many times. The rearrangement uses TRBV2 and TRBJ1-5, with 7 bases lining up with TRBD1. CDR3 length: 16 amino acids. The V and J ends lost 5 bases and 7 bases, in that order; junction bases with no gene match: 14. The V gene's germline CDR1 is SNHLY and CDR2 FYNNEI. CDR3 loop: CASSPRQGFSLQPQHF. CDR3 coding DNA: TGTGCCAGCAGTCCTCGACAGGGATTTAGCTTACAGCCCCAGCATTTT. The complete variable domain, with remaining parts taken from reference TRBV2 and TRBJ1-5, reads EPEVTQTPSHQVTQMGQEVILRCVPISNHLYFYWYRQILGQKVEFLVSFYNNEISEKSEIFDDQFSVERPDGSNFTLKIRSTKLEDSAMYFCASSPRQGFSLQPQHFGDGTRLSIL.